This T cell receptor (beta chain) came from a study of CD8+CD57+ T cells in acquired aplastic anemia. Study background: Mean yield of DNA from sorted CD4+ and CD8+ cells was 3 to 3.5 ug.

The CDR3 contains 13 residues. V was shortened by 6 bases and J by 3 bases, with 12 bases between the two germline ends. Germline V gene data show CDR1 as LNHDA and CDR2 as SQIVND (reference sequence). Findings and caveats of the study: Overlap between patients and controls comprised about 28 CD8+ CDR3 sequences. Patient and control CD8+ Simpson's diversity was not significantly different.

According to the study, genomic DNA was the template for TCR beta VDJ and CDR3 profiling. TCRdb recomputed calls from the reads with MiXCR, one row per CDR3 protein. The sample has approximately 190,000 distinct CDR3 sequences; 55% to 70% are singletons. With respect to this clonotype: The target antigen is unknown.

Sequenced sample: sorted CD4+, CD8+, or CD8+CD57+ T cells (not recorded which) from PBMCs. This clonotype originated in a human donor with severe aplastic anemia or a healthy control (not recorded which). The chain couples TRBV19 to TRBJ2-7, with D possibly matching TRBD1 (6 bases). CDR3 sequence: CASRPRGSYEQYF. CDR3 coding DNA: TGTGCCAGTAGGCCCAGGGGAAGCTACGAGCAGTACTTC.